The rows below give T cell receptor beta chains drawn from one sample of a study of blood T cell repertoires in COVID-19. Libraries were prepared by immunoSEQ multiplex PCR; TCRdb keeps only in-frame clonotypes and omits some of them. The table has 50,000 to 70,000 clones, around 87% seen once. The sequenced material came from peripheral blood. These receptors all stem from a man in his sixties with active or convalescent COVID-19. The CDR3 runs from the conserved cysteine through the conserved F or W. The D gene is left open where the match is weak. A clone size is listed for some rows: how often the clone was seen (once, few, many), or a class if it is expanded.

>TRBV27|-|TRBD1|TRBJ1-2
TGTGCCAGCAGCCGACAGGGCAACTATGGCTACACCTTC
CASSRQGNYGYTF
>TRBV19|-|-|TRBJ1-1
TGTGCCAGTAGGAAAAAGGGGGAGCACACTGAAGCTTTCTTT
CASRKKGEHTEAFF
>TRBV5-6|-|-|TRBJ1-5
TGTGCCAGCAGCTCGCTAGGGGGGGGAGTTGGTCAGCCCCAGCATTTT
CASSSLGGGVGQPQHF
>TRBV5-1|-|TRBD2|TRBJ2-1
TGCGCCAGCAGCTTGGGTAGCGGGTCTCTTCAGGAGCAGTTCTTC
CASSLGSGSLQEQFF
>TRBV28|-|TRBD2|TRBJ2-1
TGTGCCAGCTTGGGCCTAGCGGGGGCCAACTCCTACAATGAGCAGTTCTTC
CASLGLAGANSYNEQFF
>TRBV29-1|-|TRBD2|TRBJ2-7
TGCAGCGTTACCACGGGACTAGCGGGGGCCGAGCAGTACTTC
CSVTTGLAGAEQYF
>TRBV12-3/TRBV12-4|-|-|TRBJ1-6
TGTGCCAGCAGTTCGACAGCCAATTCACCCCTCCACTTT
CASSSTANSPLHF
>TRBV10-3|-|-|TRBJ1-4
TGTGCCATCAGTGAGTCGAGGACCCGGGGTGAAAAACTGTTTTTT
CAISESRTRGEKLFF
>TRBV9|-|-|TRBJ2-7
TGTGCCAGCAGCGTAGATCCGGGATTACCGGGAGAGCAGTACTTC
CASSVDPGLPGEQYF
>TRBV19|-|-|TRBJ1-5
TGTGCCAGTACCGCAGGGGTTTGGAATCAGCCCCAGCATTTT
CASTAGVWNQPQHF
>TRBV5-1|-|TRBD1|TRBJ1-6
TGCGCCAGCAGCCCGAGACAGGGAAGCTCCTATAATTCACCCCTCCACTTT
CASSPRQGSSYNSPLHF
>TRBV28|-|TRBD2|TRBJ2-3
TGTGCCAGCAGCCAGCCGGGACTAGCGGCCCCGAGGGATACGCAGTATTTT
CASSQPGLAAPRDTQYF
>TRBV4-1|few|-|TRBJ1-4
TGCGCCAGCAGCAGACGGGACTCTGAAAAACTGTTTTTT
CASSRRDSEKLFF
>TRBV3-1/TRBV3-2|-|-|TRBJ2-1
TGTGCCAGCAGCCAAGATCTGGGGGCCTGGAACAATGAGCAGTTCTTC
CASSQDLGAWNNEQFF
>TRBV4-2|once|-|TRBJ2-3
TGTGCCAGCAGGCCAGGTTTAAGGTCCACAGATACGCAGTATTTT
CASRPGLRSTDTQYF
>TRBV19|once|-|TRBJ1-4
TGTGCCAGTTCTCTGCAGGGTAATGAAAAACTGTTTTTT
CASSLQGNEKLFF
>TRBV20-1|-|TRBD2|TRBJ2-1
TGCAGTGCTAGTCTAGGCGGGGGGATTGACAATGAGCAGTTCTTC
CSASLGGGIDNEQFF
>TRBV4-2|-|-|TRBJ1-4
TGTGCCAGCAGCCAAGAGGGGAGGGGCAAGCTGTTTTTT
CASSQEGRGKLFF
>TRBV29-1|-|TRBD1|TRBJ2-5
TGCAGCCCATACCGACAGGGCCGAGAGGGGGAGACCCAGTACTTC
CSPYRQGREGETQYF
>TRBV7-9|-|TRBD1|TRBJ2-5
TGTGCCAGTGATCAGGGGGACGGTCGGGAGACCCAGTACTTC
CASDQGDGRETQYF
>TRBV10-3|-|-|TRBJ1-2
TGTGCCATCAGTCATGAGCCCATGAACTATGGCTACACCTTC
CAISHEPMNYGYTF
>TRBV6-5|-|-|TRBJ2-7
TGTGCCACCACTACAGGGAACCCCTACGAGCAGTACTTC
CATTTGNPYEQYF
>TRBV19|few|-|TRBJ1-5
TGTGCCAGTAGATTACGGGACAATAATCAGCCCCAGCATTTT
CASRLRDNNQPQHF
>TRBV5-6|-|-|TRBJ1-1
TGTGCCAGCACCGATTTGGGGGGGGCCGTGAACACTGAAGCTTTCTTT
CASTDLGGAVNTEAFF
>TRBV18|once|TRBD2|TRBJ2-3
TGTGCCAGCCAAACTAGCGGCACAGATACGCAGTATTTT
CASQTSGTDTQYF
>TRBV9|few|-|TRBJ2-7
TGTGCCAGCAGCGTAGCTCCAGGGAACTCCTACGAGCAGTACTTC
CASSVAPGNSYEQYF
>TRBV15|-|-|TRBJ2-1
TGTGCCACCAGCAGAGGGTCTAGAGGCAGCGACAATGAGCAGTTCTTC
CATSRGSRGSDNEQFF
>TRBV7-2|-|-|TRBJ1-1
TGTGCCAGCAGCTTAGTGGCAGGGAATGAGAACACTGAAGCTTTCTTT
CASSLVAGNENTEAFF
>TRBV3-1/TRBV3-2|-|TRBD1|TRBJ1-1
TGTGCCAGCAGCCCGTTCAGGACAGGGAGGACTGAAGCTTTCTTT
CASSPFRTGRTEAFF
>TRBV14|-|TRBD2|TRBJ2-3
TGTGCCAGCAGCTTCGGGACTAGCGGGAGGGCCCTTCCAGATACGCAGTATTTT
CASSFGTSGRALPDTQYF
>TRBV11-2|-|TRBD2|TRBJ2-1
TGTGCCAGCAGCTTCACTTTCTCTAGCGGGGGGGCGTTCAATGAGCAGTTCTTC
CASSFTFSSGGAFNEQFF
>TRBV5-1|-|-|TRBJ2-1
TGCGCCAGCAGCTTGGTTAGCCGTGTTGAGCAGTTCTTC
CASSLVSRVEQFF
>TRBV19|-|TRBD1|TRBJ1-2
TGTGCCAGTAGTATTGCCGACGGACAGGGCTATGGCTACACCTTC
CASSIADGQGYGYTF
>TRBV6-5|-|-|TRBJ1-1
TGTGCCACCCTAGGACAGAAGAACACTGAAGCTTTCTTT
CATLGQKNTEAFF
>TRBV29-1|once|TRBD1|TRBJ1-5
TGCAGCGCAGTGAAGTCAGGGGGCAACCAGCCCCAGCATTTT
CSAVKSGGNQPQHF
>TRBV5-1|-|TRBD2|TRBJ2-1
TGCGCCAGCAGCTTGGAAGGTAGCGGGAGCTCCTACAATGAGCAGTTCTTC
CASSLEGSGSSYNEQFF
>TRBV7-2|-|TRBD1|TRBJ1-5
TGTGCCAGCAGCGCCTCGACAGGGGAACAGCCCCAGCATTTT
CASSASTGEQPQHF
>TRBV27|few|TRBD1|TRBJ1-2
TGTGCCAGCAGTCGGGACAGGGCCCATTCCGCTAACTATGGCTACACCTTC
CASSRDRAHSANYGYTF
>TRBV4-1|-|TRBD1|TRBJ2-5
TGCGCCAGCAGCCGTGGACAGGGGGACGGAGAGACCCAGTACTTC
CASSRGQGDGETQYF
>TRBV9|-|TRBD1|TRBJ2-7
TGTGCCAGCAGTCCTGACAGGGGGATCGAGCAGTACTTC
CASSPDRGIEQYF
>TRBV7-9|-|-|TRBJ2-2
TGTGCCAGCAGCTTACTCGCGAGCGGGGAGCTGTTTTTT
CASSLLASGELFF
>TRBV24-1|-|-|TRBJ1-1
TGTGCCACCAATGTAGAGGGCTCGACTGAAGCTTTCTTT
CATNVEGSTEAFF
>TRBV11-2|-|-|TRBJ1-5
TGTGCCAGCAGCGAACAGGAAAATCAGCCCCAGCATTTT
CASSEQENQPQHF
>TRBV6-1|-|-|TRBJ1-2
TGTGCCAGCAGTGAACCAGGATCCGGCTATGGCTACACCTTC
CASSEPGSGYGYTF
>TRBV9|few|TRBD2|TRBJ2-7
TGTGCCAGCAGCCTAGGACTAGCGGGCCGTCACGAGCAGTACTTC
CASSLGLAGRHEQYF
>TRBV19|-|TRBD1|TRBJ2-2
TGTGCCAGTAGGAACAGGGGGGACACCGGGGAGCTGTTTTTT
CASRNRGDTGELFF